What follows describes a single T cell receptor (beta chain). Its specific antigen is unknown. The input lacks base qualities; no much larger clone sits a single base away. Patients with a history of autoimmune disease or receiving systemic immunosuppression were excluded from the trial. Peripheral blood for TCR sequencing was collected from all dose cohorts at baseline, on cycle 4 day 1, and on cycle 7 day 1. The samples were taken from a phase I, first-in-human, multicenter, open-label dose-escalation trial of ivuxolimab. Adults with locally advanced or metastatic melanoma, renal cell carcinoma, hepatocellular carcinoma or head and neck squamous cell carcinoma were enrolled in the trial. Before TCR sequencing, CD4+ T cells and CD8+ T cells from peripheral blood were sorted into separate populations. Per the germline V gene, MDHEN is the CDR1 and SYDVKM is the CDR2. Trimming at the junction amounts to 3 bases on V and 7 bases on J, and the germline ends lie 10 bases apart. The CDR3, cysteine through phenylalanine, is 12 amino acids long. Kept here is only the CDR3 DNA, which spans 36 bases and is read in frame from base 1.

To sequence the TCRbeta CDR3 region, genomic DNA was isolated from the sorted cells. The immunoSEQ Assay was used for sequencing of TCRbeta CDR3 regions. TCRdb's version of the immuneACCESS table is confined to in-frame rearrangements and falls short of the full clone set. An unresolved V gene accounts for under half of the shortfall where checked; the remainder is of unknown origin. This sample gives roughly 110,000 clones in total; about nine tenths of them show up just once. The ten most abundant clones make up approximately 0.48% of the sample. This entry is derived from a study of OX40 agonist ivuxolimab in advanced cancers. Study-wide context: Ivuxolimab was an agonistic, fully human IgG2 monoclonal antibody directed against OX40 (CD134), a costimulatory receptor. The paper reports the monotherapy dose-escalation portion (N of about 47 patients) of the phase I ivuxolimab trial. Peripheral TCRbeta sequencing aimed to test whether ivuxolimab altered TCR sequence diversity and caused clonal T-cell expansion. In the dose-escalation cohort, 70% to 90% of patients were male, and the mean age was 60 years with a range of roughly 23 to 79. Three dose-escalation patients achieved partial responses, one with hepatocellular carcinoma and two with cutaneous melanoma. Intravenous ivuxolimab was administered to patients every 2 weeks at six dose levels: 0.01, 0.1, 0.3, 1.5, 3 and 10 mg/kg. Patients were allowed to have had prior anti-PD-1, anti-PD-L1 or anti-CTLA-4 therapy, and more than 35% of the dose-escalation patients had been treated with checkpoint inhibitors. Of the roughly 52 dose-escalation patients, hepatocellular carcinoma was present in 19, melanoma in about 15, renal cell carcinoma in 9 and head and neck cancer in 9.

Broad study findings and their caveats: At doses from 0.1 to 3.0 mg/kg, clonal expansion was seen in both CD4+ and CD8+ blood T cells between baseline and week 6. After ivuxolimab, more expanded clones were found on average in CD8+ T cells than in CD4+ T cells. The antigen specificity of the peripheral T cells that underwent clonal expansion was not determined. Low levels of normalized T-cell clonal expansion were also seen in some patients who did not respond. In partial responders in the 0.1-3.0 mg/kg groups, normalized peripheral clonal expansion was found to be among the lowest, especially among CD8+ T cells.

The receptor was isolated from an adult with an advanced solid tumor such as melanoma, head and neck, liver or kidney cancer. The source material was CD4+ or CD8+ T cells sorted from blood, sampled in a trial of the OX40 agonist ivuxolimab. The chain uses TRBV28 and TRBJ2-7; perhaps TRBD2 is the D gene, with 5 bases matching. The sequenced DNA is TGTGCCAGCAGTTTGAAATCGGGGGAGCAGTACTTC. It translates to CASSLKSGEQYF.